This TCR beta chain came from a study of T cells in Graves' hyperthyroidism and ophthalmopathy. General study points: Also found in blood were most expanded thyroid clonotypes above 0.001.

It was RNA transcripts that yielded the amplified TCR beta CDR3 regions. During a first-round RT-PCR of the TCR CDR3, the HTBI primer set was used. A single record per CDR3 protein comes from TCRdb applying MiXCR to the multiplex PCR reads. The table has some 500,000 distinct CDR3 sequences, roughly 25% seen once. In its sample, this clonotype was seen many times. Antigen specificity is unknown. V lost 4 bases, J lost 4 bases, and 10 bases lay in between. The CDR3 sequence is 13 residues long. Each ophthalmopathy patient scored at least 3 on the Clinical Activity Score and at least 4 on NOSPECS grade, with duration under 3 months. Patients with uncontrolled infections, other autoimmune diseases, pregnancy or lactation were excluded. PBMCs were obtained from 9.5 to 10 ml fresh peripheral blood.

This TCR came from a woman aged 30 to 39 with Graves' ophthalmopathy. The chain recombines TRBV12-3 or TRBV12-4 with TRBJ1-1; D ambiguous. The sample was blood. CDR3 protein: CASSSGSFTEAFF. CDR3 bases: TGTGCCAGCAGTTCGGGATCCTTCACTGAAGCTTTCTTT.